This is a list of T cell receptor beta chains from one sample in a study of T-cell reconstitution after alpha-beta-depleted transplantation in children. From the PCR reads, TCRdb called clonotypes with MiXCR, one entry per CDR3 protein. The table has 500,000 to 600,000 distinct CDR3 sequences, 15% to 20% seen once. Sequenced material: PBMCs from the stem cell graft donor, taken from the stem cell graft. The source is a human donor who donated a stem cell graft to a child with acute lymphoblastic leukemia. Each CDR3 is given with its conserved first and last residue. The order of the fields is J gene, CDR3 length, clone size, V gene, D gene, CDR3 DNA, CDR3 protein. The D gene is left open where the match is weak. The size of a clone is reported for some rows only, either as once, few or many, or as a class for expanded clones.

TRBJ2-1 | 13 | NA | TRBV5-6 | NA | TGTGCCAGCAGCTGGCGGGTAGCCCATGAGCAGTTCTTC | CASSWRVAHEQFF
TRBJ2-5 | 13 | few | TRBV5-4 | NA | TGTGCCAGCAGCTCCCAGGGGTTTGAGACCCAGTACTTC | CASSSQGFETQYF
TRBJ1-5 | 15 | NA | TRBV2 | NA | TGTGCCAGCAGCGAGTCGGAGGGATGGGGCCAGCCCCAGCATTTT | CASSESEGWGQPQHF
TRBJ1-5 | 18 | NA | TRBV3-1 | TRBD1 | TGTGCCTGCTGGGGAGGGAAAGGGGGCGCCGTCAGCAATCAGCCCCAGCATTTT | CACWGGKGGAVSNQPQHF
TRBJ2-1 | 18 | NA | TRBV6-2/TRBV6-3 | TRBD2 | TGTGCCAGCAGAAACACCGGGACTAGCGGGAGAGAATACAATGAGCAGTTCTTC | CASRNTGTSGREYNEQFF
TRBJ2-7 | 13 | NA | TRBV12-3/TRBV12-4 | NA | TGTGCCAGCAGTTTTTGGGGTTCCTACGAGCAGTACTTC | CASSFWGSYEQYF
TRBJ2-7 | 13 | many | TRBV27 | NA | TGCGCCAGCAGCTCGGGACTTGCCTACGAGCAGTACTTC | CASSSGLAYEQYF
TRBJ2-1 | 16 | few | TRBV18 | TRBD2 | TGTGCCAGCTCACCCATCGGACTAGCGGGATTCAATGAGCAGTTCTTC | CASSPIGLAGFNEQFF
TRBJ1-4 | 16 | few | TRBV5-1 | NA | TGCGCCAGCAGCTTGGAAGGAGGCACAACTAATGAAAAACTGTTTTTT | CASSLEGGTTNEKLFF
TRBJ1-4 | 14 | few | TRBV20-1 | NA | TGCAGTGCTAGAGATCCGGGGGGCAATGAAAAACTGTTTTTT | CSARDPGGNEKLFF
TRBJ1-1 | 15 | few | TRBV5-1 | NA | TGCGCCAGCAGCTTAAGGAGACAGATGAACACTGAAGCTTTCTTT | CASSLRRQMNTEAFF
TRBJ2-1 | 14 | NA | TRBV5-1 | TRBD2 | TGCGCCAGCAGCTTGGCCAGGGCTAGCGGGGAGCAGTTCTTC | CASSLARASGEQFF
TRBJ2-1 | 14 | few | TRBV21-1 | NA | TGTGCCAGCAGCAAAGGGGGGAGTTACAATGAGCAGTTCTTC | CASSKGGSYNEQFF
TRBJ2-7 | 14 | NA | TRBV7-3 | NA | TGTGCCAGCAGCCGAGCGGGACAGGCCTACGAGCAGTACTTC | CASSRAGQAYEQYF
TRBJ2-7 | 13 | few | TRBV2 | NA | TGTGCCAGCAGGCAGGGAATCTCCTACGAGCAGTACTTC | CASRQGISYEQYF
TRBJ2-5 | 16 | NA | TRBV20-1 | TRBD1 | TGCAGTGCTAGAGATGAAGTAGGACAGGGAACGGAGACCCAGTACTTC | CSARDEVGQGTETQYF
TRBJ1-4 | 13 | NA | TRBV5-6 | NA | TGTGCCAGCAGCTTACCGGGGAATGAAAAACTGTTTTTT | CASSLPGNEKLFF
TRBJ2-1 | 16 | few | TRBV20-1 | TRBD2 | TGCAGTGCTCCCGCTCATCAAGCGGGAGTCTACAATGAGCAGTTCTTC | CSAPAHQAGVYNEQFF
TRBJ2-7 | 14 | NA | TRBV20-1 | TRBD1 | TGCAGTGCTAGAGATGACAGGGCGTCCTACGAGCAGTACTTC | CSARDDRASYEQYF
TRBJ1-1 | 15 | few | TRBV12-3/TRBV12-4 | NA | TGTGCCAGCGTGATGTCGGGACTCCGGAACACTGAAGCTTTCTTT | CASVMSGLRNTEAFF
TRBJ2-3 | 14 | few | TRBV5-1 | NA | TGCGCCAGCTCTGAGTCGTCCAGCACAGATACGCAGTATTTT | CASSESSSTDTQYF
TRBJ1-3 | 14 | NA | TRBV15 | NA | TGTGCCACCAGCGCTCCCAGCTCTGGAAACACCATATATTTT | CATSAPSSGNTIYF
TRBJ1-2 | 12 | few | TRBV7-9 | NA | TGTGCCAGCAGCCCGTATAACGCTGGCTACACCTTC | CASSPYNAGYTF
TRBJ2-5 | 15 | few | TRBV4-1 | NA | TGCGCCAGCAGCCAAGATGGGACGGGACAAGAGACCCAGTACTTC | CASSQDGTGQETQYF
TRBJ1-5 | 15 | NA | TRBV9 | NA | TGTGCCAGCAGCACCGGGACGTCAGAAAATCAGCCCCAGCATTTT | CASSTGTSENQPQHF
TRBJ2-7 | 13 | NA | TRBV9 | NA | TGTGCCAGCAGCGTAGAAGCCTCCTACGAGCAGTACTTC | CASSVEASYEQYF
TRBJ1-2 | 17 | few | TRBV9 | NA | TGTGCCAGCAGCCACGGGACGGGGGACTTAGCTAACTATGGCTACACCTTC | CASSHGTGDLANYGYTF
TRBJ1-3 | 14 | few | TRBV12-3/TRBV12-4 | NA | TGTGCCAGCAGACTATCGAACTCTGGAAACACCATATATTTT | CASRLSNSGNTIYF
TRBJ1-5 | 17 | few | TRBV20-1 | TRBD1 | TGCAGTGCTAGAGGACAGGGGAGTGTCGTTAGCAATCAGCCCCAGCATTTT | CSARGQGSVVSNQPQHF
TRBJ1-2 | 12 | NA | TRBV28 | NA | TGTGCCACCTCGACTACCTCCTATGGCTACACCTTC | CATSTTSYGYTF
TRBJ2-7 | 16 | NA | TRBV12-3/TRBV12-4 | TRBD1 | TGTGCCAGCAGATTAGGGACAGGGCAATCGCGCCACGAGCAGTACTTC | CASRLGTGQSRHEQYF
TRBJ2-1 | 15 | NA | TRBV12-3/TRBV12-4 | TRBD1 | TGTGCCAGCAGGACATCCGGGACAGGGGGCCTTGAGCAGTTCTTC | CASRTSGTGGLEQFF
TRBJ2-7 | 16 | few | TRBV5-1 | NA | TGCGCCAGCAGTCTCTTTCGAAGCGCCCACTCCTACGAGCAGTACTTC | CASSLFRSAHSYEQYF
TRBJ2-1 | 12 | NA | TRBV11-2 | NA | TGTGCCAGCAGCACTAAATTAGAAGACGCGTTCTTC | CASSTKLEDAFF
TRBJ2-3 | 14 | NA | TRBV9 | NA | TGTGCCAGCAGCGTAGGGGGAGCCTCAGATACGCAGTATTTT | CASSVGGASDTQYF
TRBJ2-1 | 12 | many | TRBV12-3/TRBV12-4 | NA | TGTGCCAGCACCGTATCCGGAGATGAGCAGTTCTTC | CASTVSGDEQFF
TRBJ2-5 | 16 | NA | TRBV7-9 | TRBD2 | TGTGCCAGCAGCCACCAGCGGGAGTTCGTCCAAGAGACCCAGTACTTC | CASSHQREFVQETQYF
TRBJ1-5 | 13 | NA | TRBV9 | NA | TGTGCCAGCAGCGTAATTCCGGATCAGCCCCAGCATTTT | CASSVIPDQPQHF
TRBJ2-1 | 14 | few | TRBV2 | TRBD1 | TGTGCCAGCAGTTTTCCCGGGACAGGGAATGAGCAGTTCTTC | CASSFPGTGNEQFF
TRBJ2-3 | 15 | many | TRBV7-9 | TRBD2 | TGTGCCAGCAGCCCCGGGCTAGCGGGATTGGATACGCAGTATTTT | CASSPGLAGLDTQYF
TRBJ1-2 | 14 | NA | TRBV5-1 | NA | TGCGCCAGCAGCTTGGGACAGGCCGGCGATGGCTACACCTTC | CASSLGQAGDGYTF
TRBJ1-6 | 13 | NA | TRBV20-1 | NA | TGCAGTGCTGGGGGCTCACTTAATTCACCCCTCCACTTT | CSAGGSLNSPLHF
TRBJ1-5 | 16 | few | TRBV12-3/TRBV12-4 | NA | TGTGCCAGCAGTTTTGCGGGACGCGGGAGCAATCAGCCCCAGCATTTT | CASSFAGRGSNQPQHF
TRBJ2-5 | 12 | NA | TRBV6-1 | NA | TGTGCCACCGAAGCGGTACAAGAGACCCAGTACTTC | CATEAVQETQYF
TRBJ2-1 | 15 | few | TRBV14 | TRBD2 | TGTGCCAGCAGCCAACTTAGCGGGAGAAGGAATGAGCAGTTCTTC | CASSQLSGRRNEQFF
TRBJ1-1 | 15 | few | TRBV11-3 | TRBD1 | TGTGCCAGCAGCTCAAGACAGGGCACGAACACTGAAGCTTTCTTT | CASSSRQGTNTEAFF
TRBJ2-5 | 15 | few | TRBV7-3 | TRBD1 | TGTGCCAGCAGCTCTTATGGGACAGGGGGTGAGACCCAGTACTTC | CASSSYGTGGETQYF
TRBJ2-7 | 13 | few | TRBV11-3 | NA | TGTGCCAGCAGCCAGAAGACCGACTACGAGCAGTACTTC | CASSQKTDYEQYF
TRBJ2-2 | 14 | many | TRBV5-1 | NA | TGTGCCAGCAGGCCGGGACCCAACACCGGGGAGCTGTTTTTT | CASRPGPNTGELFF
TRBJ2-3 | 18 | few | TRBV5-1 | TRBD2 | TGCGCCAGCAGCTTGCGGAGCGGGAGGGCCACAGTCACAGATACGCAGTATTTT | CASSLRSGRATVTDTQYF
TRBJ1-2 | 13 | NA | TRBV4-1 | NA | TGCGCCAGCAGCACCATCACCCCCTATGGCTACACCTTC | CASSTITPYGYTF
TRBJ2-7 | 11 | NA | TRBV20-1 | NA | TGCAGTGCCCCCAAGATGGGCGAGCAGTACTTC | CSAPKMGEQYF